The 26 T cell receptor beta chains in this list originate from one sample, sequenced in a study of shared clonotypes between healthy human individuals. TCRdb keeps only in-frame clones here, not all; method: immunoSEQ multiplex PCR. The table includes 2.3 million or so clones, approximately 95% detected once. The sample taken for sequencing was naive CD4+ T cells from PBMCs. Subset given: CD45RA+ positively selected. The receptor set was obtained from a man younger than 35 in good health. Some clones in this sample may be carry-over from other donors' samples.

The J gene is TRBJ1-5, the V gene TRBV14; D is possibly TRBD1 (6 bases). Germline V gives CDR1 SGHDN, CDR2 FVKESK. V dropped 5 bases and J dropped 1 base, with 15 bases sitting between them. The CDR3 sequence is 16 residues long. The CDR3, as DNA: TGTGCCAGCAGCTCCCGAGGGGGAAGGAGCAATCAGCCCCAGCATTTT. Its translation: CASSSRGGRSNQPQHF.

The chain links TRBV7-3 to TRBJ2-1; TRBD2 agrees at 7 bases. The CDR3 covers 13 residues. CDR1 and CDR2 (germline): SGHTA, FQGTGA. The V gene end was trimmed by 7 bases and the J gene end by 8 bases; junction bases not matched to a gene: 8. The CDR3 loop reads CASTRRGGDEQFF. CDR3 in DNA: TGTGCCAGCACCCGGAGGGGAGGGGATGAGCAGTTCTTC.

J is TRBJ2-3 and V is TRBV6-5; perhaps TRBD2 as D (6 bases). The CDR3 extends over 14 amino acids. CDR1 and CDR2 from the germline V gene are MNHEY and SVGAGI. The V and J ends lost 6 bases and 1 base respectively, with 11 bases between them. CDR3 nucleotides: TGTGCCAGCAGGAGCGGGTCCGGCACAGATACGCAGTATTTT. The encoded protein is CASRSGSGTDTQYF.

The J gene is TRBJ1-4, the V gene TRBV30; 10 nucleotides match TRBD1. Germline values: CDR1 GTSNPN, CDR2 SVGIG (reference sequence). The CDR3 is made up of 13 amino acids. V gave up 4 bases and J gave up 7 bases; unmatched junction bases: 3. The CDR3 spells CAWNRDRGEKLFF. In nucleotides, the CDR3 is TGTGCCTGGAACCGGGACAGGGGTGAAAAACTGTTTTTT.

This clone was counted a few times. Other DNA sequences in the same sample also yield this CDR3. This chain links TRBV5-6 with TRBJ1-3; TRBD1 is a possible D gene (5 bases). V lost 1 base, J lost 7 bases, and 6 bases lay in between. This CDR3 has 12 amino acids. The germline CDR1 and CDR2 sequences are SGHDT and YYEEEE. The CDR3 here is CASSLSGNTIYF. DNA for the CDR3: TGTGCCAGCAGCTTGTCAGGGAACACCATATATTTT. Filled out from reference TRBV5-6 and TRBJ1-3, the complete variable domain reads DAGVTQSPTHLIKTRGQQVTLRCSPKSGHDTVSWYQQALGQGPQFIFQYYEEEERQRGNFPDRFSGHQFPNYSSELNVNALLLGDSALYLCASSLSGNTIYFGEGSWLTVV.

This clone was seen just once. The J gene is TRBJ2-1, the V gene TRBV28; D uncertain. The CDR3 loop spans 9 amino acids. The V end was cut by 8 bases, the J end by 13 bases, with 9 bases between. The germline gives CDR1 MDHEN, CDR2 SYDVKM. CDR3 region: CASGWLQFF. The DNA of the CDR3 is TGTGCCAGCGGTTGGTTACAGTTCTTC.

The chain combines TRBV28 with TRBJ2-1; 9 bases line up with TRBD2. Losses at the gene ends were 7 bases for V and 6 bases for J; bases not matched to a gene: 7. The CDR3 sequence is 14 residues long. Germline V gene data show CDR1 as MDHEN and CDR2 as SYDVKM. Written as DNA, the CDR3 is TGTGCCAGCATGTCGACTAGCGGAGGCAATGAGCAGTTCTTC. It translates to CASMSTSGGNEQFF.

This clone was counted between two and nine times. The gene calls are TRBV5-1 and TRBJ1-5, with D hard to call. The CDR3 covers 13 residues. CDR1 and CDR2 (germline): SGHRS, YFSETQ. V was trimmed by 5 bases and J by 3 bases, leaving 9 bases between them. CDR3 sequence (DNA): TGCGCCAGCAGTACCGAACCCAATCAGCCCCAGCATTTT. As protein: CASSTEPNQPQHF.

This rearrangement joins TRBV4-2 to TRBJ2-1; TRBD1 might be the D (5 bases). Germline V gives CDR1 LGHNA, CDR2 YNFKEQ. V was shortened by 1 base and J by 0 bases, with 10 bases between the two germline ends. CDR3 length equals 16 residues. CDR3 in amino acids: CASSQVDSSSYNEQFF. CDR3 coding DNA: TGTGCCAGCAGCCAAGTAGACAGCAGCTCCTACAATGAGCAGTTCTTC.

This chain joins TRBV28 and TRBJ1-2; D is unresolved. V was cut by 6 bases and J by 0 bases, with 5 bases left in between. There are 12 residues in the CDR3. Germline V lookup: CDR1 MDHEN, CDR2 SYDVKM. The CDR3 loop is CASSMTNYGYTF. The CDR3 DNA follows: TGTGCCAGCAGCATGACTAACTATGGCTACACCTTC.

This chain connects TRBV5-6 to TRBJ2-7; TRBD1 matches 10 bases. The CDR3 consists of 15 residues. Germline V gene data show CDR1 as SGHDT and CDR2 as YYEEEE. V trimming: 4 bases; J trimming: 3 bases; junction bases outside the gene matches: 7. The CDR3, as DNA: TGTGCCAGCAGCCGTAGGACAGGGGGGTTCTACGAGCAGTACTTC. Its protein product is CASSRRTGGFYEQYF. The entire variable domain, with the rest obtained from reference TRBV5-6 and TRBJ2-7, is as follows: DAGVTQSPTHLIKTRGQQVTLRCSPKSGHDTVSWYQQALGQGPQFIFQYYEEEERQRGNFPDRFSGHQFPNYSSELNVNALLLGDSALYLCASSRRTGGFYEQYFGPGTRLTVT.

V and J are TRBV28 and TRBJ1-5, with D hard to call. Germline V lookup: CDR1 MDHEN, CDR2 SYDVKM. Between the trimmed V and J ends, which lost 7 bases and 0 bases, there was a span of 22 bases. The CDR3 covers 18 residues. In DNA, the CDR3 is TGTGCCAGCAAACTCGGTAGGGTGGGGTATGGTAGCAATCAGCCCCAGCATTTT. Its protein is CASKLGRVGYGSNQPQHF.

CDR3 sequence: CSVEGRAGYLRETQYF. The DNA for the CDR3 is TGCAGCGTTGAAGGGCGCGCAGGGTATCTTCGGGAGACCCAGTACTTC. This sequence joins TRBV29-1 and TRBJ2-5; tentative D call: TRBD1 (5 bases). Trimming took off 1 base at V and 5 bases at J, with 20 bases between the two ends. Germline lookup yields CDR1 SQVTM and CDR2 ANQGSEA. CDR3 length: 16 amino acids.

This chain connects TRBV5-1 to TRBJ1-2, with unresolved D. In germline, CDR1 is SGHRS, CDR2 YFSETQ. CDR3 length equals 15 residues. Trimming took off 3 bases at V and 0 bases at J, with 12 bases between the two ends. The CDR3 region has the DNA TGCGCCAGCAGCTCCGGGGTAGACGCTAACTATGGCTACACCTTC. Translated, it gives CASSSGVDANYGYTF.

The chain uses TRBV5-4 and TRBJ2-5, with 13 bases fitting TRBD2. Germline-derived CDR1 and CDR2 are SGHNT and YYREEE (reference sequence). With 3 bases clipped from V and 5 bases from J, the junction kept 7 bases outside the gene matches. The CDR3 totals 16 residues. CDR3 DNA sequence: TGTGCCAGCAGCTCGACTAGCGGGAGGTGGGGGGAGACCCAGTACTTC. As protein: CASSSTSGRWGETQYF.

DNA for the CDR3: TGCGCCAGCAGCTTGGTCGTATGGACTACCGCCCCCGAGACCCAGTACTTC. Translation gives CASSLVVWTTAPETQYF. The V call is TRBV5-1, the J call TRBJ2-5; D may be TRBD2 (6 bases). Per germline, CDR1 SGHRS and CDR2 YFSETQ. This CDR3 is 17 amino acids long. The V end lost 0 bases, the J end lost 5 bases, and 20 bases lay between the germline ends.

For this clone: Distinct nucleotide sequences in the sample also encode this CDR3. CDR3 bases: TGTGCCAGCAGTTTATCGGGACGTGAAGCTTTCTTT. Encoded protein: CASSLSGREAFF. This chain connects TRBV28 to TRBJ1-1; weak D call: TRBD1 (5 bases). CDR3 length: 12 residues. V was cut by 1 base and J by 7 bases, with 7 bases left in between. CDR1 MDHEN and CDR2 SYDVKM come from the germline V gene.

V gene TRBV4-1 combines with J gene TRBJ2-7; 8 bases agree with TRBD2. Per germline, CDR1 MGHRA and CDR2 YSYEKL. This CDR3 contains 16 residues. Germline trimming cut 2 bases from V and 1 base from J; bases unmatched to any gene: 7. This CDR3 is CASSQPGLADSYEQYF. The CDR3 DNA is TGCGCCAGCAGCCAACCCGGACTAGCTGATTCCTACGAGCAGTACTTC.

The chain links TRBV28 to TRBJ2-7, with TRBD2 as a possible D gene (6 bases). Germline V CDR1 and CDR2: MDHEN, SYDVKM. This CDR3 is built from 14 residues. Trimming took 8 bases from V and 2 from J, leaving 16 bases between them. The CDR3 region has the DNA TGTGCCAGCGGGGGGACCGGCTTTACCTACGAGCAGTACTTC. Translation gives CASGGTGFTYEQYF. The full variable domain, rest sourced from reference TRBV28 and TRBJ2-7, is DVKVTQSSRYLVKRTGEKVFLECVQDMDHENMFWYRQDPGLGLRLIYFSYDVKMKEKGDIPEGYSVSREKKERFSLILESASTNQTSMYLCASGGTGFTYEQYFGPGTRLTVT.

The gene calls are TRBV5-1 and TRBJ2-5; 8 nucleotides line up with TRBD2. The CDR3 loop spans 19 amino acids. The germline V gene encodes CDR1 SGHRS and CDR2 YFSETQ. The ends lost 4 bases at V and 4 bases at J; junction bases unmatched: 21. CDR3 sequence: CASSTLGGVGAGAGETQYF. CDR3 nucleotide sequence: TGCGCCAGCAGCACCCTGGGGGGTGTTGGAGCGGGAGCAGGAGAGACCCAGTACTTC.

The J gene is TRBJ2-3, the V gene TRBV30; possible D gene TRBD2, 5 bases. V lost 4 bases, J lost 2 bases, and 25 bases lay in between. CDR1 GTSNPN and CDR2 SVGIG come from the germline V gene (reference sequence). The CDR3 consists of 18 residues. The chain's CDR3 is CAWIPRGAARNYTDTQYF. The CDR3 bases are TGTGCCTGGATCCCCCGGGGAGCGGCCAGGAATTACACAGATACGCAGTATTTT.

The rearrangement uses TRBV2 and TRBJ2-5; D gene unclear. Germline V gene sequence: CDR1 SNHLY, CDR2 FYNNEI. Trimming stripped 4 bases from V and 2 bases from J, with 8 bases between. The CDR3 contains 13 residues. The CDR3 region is CASSVTLQETQYF. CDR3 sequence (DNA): TGTGCCAGCAGTGTGACTCTGCAAGAGACCCAGTACTTC.

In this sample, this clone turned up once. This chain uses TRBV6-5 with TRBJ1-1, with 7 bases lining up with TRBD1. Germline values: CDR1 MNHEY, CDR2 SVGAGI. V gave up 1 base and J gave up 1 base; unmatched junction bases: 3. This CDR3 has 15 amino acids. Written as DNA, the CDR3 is TGTGCCAGCAGTTACTACGGGACAGCGAACACTGAAGCTTTCTTT. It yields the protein CASSYYGTANTEAFF.

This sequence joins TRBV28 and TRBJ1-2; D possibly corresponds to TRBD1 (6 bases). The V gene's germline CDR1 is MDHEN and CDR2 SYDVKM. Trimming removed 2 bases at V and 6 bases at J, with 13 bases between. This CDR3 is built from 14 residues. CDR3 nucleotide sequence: TGTGCCAGCAGTTTAAGCCACAGGGATCATGGCTACACCTTC. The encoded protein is CASSLSHRDHGYTF.

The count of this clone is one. CDR3 sequence (DNA): TGTGCCAGCAGGGGGTCCGGGTTTGGGGAGCAGTACTTC. Translated: CASRGSGFGEQYF. The rearrangement links TRBV28 to TRBJ2-7; D unresolved. Trimming shortened V by 6 bases and J by 7 bases, and 16 bases separated the two germline ends. Germline CDR1 MDHEN, CDR2 SYDVKM. This CDR3 comprises 13 residues.

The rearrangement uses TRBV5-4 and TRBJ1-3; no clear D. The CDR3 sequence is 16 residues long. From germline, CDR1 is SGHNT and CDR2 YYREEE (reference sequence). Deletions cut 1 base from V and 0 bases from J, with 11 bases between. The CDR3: CASSLSLPVSGNTIYF. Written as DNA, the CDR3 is TGTGCCAGCAGCTTGAGCCTACCGGTCTCTGGAAACACCATATATTTT. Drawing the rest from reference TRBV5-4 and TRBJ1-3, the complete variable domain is ETGVTQSPTHLIKTRGQQVTLRCSSQSGHNTVSWYQQALGQGPQFIFQYYREEENGRGNFPPRFSGLQFPNYSSELNVNALELDDSALYLCASSLSLPVSGNTIYFGEGSWLTVV.